The sequence of this T cell receptor (beta chain) was determined in a study of identical twins (dated by TCRdb to the mid-2010s). Some background on the complete study: TCR alpha and beta repertoires from monozygotic twins, unrelated adults of various ages and cord blood were deep-sequenced to test whether fetal clonotypes persist. To rule out contamination, replicate twin experiments were performed at different times with different library preparation protocols. Study-wide conclusions, independent of this receptor: In monozygotic twins, out-of-frame TCR alpha sharing was systematically underestimated by recombination models, although the models agreed with sharing between unrelated individuals. Because the same donors could not be followed over many years, the conclusions depended on cross-sectional statistical analysis. The excess sharing between twins in beta out-of-frame sequences was weaker because fewer shared sequences reduced the signal-to-noise ratio. Fewer insertions were carried by abundant cord blood beta clonotypes, a similar but weaker trend appeared in young adult naive repertoires, and no such trend appeared in memory repertoires. Out-of-frame TCR alpha sequences shared between twins showed an excess of low generation-probability sequences compared with coincidental sharing between unrelated individuals. Zero-insertion analyses could be partly confounded by invariant T cells such as MAIT and iNKT, although diverse VJ usage argued against such confounding for most clonotypes.

Only healthy Caucasian donors were included. Three pairs of female monozygotic twins, all aged roughly 18 to 29 years, made up the twin cohort. RNA for TCR libraries was isolated from peripheral blood mononuclear cells. V and J lose 4 bases and 2 bases, and a span of 12 bases separates them. From the cysteine through the valine, the CDR3 covers 14 amino acids. The DNA shown is the 42-base CDR3, in frame from base 1. From the germline V gene, CDR1 is SNHLY and CDR2 is FYNNEI. Library preparation employed 5' RACE. The instrument given in TCRdb is Illumina HiSeq 2000. Template switching introduced a universal primer binding site; the final cDNA contained a unique molecular identifier, enabling accurate counting of TCR cDNA molecules. Specific primers in the conserved constant-segment region were used to synthesize first-strand cDNA for TCR alpha and beta chains. To control for contamination, every cDNA library was double barcoded, receiving both a SMART-Mk sample barcode and Illumina barcodes. TruSeq adapter sequences, together with Illumina sample barcodes, were added in two successive PCR steps. TCR alpha and beta cDNA libraries were sequenced on the Illumina HiSeq platform with custom primers. The study's processing was this. MiGEC processed the raw reads to extract unique molecular identifiers, while MiXCR was used to determine the CDR3 positions. Recombination models were inferred per individual with the repgenHMM and IGoR tools using an EM algorithm. The analysis of shared clonotypes was done with the tcR package in R, with sharing normalized by the product of cloneset sizes. Out-of-frame nonproductive sequences were analyzed to study raw recombination free of thymic and clonal selection effects. Through fastp at Q25 and MiXCR, TCRdb rebuilt clones from the public reads, retaining in-frame beta chains. Every entry covers one CDR3 protein and lists the most common genes and DNA from its rows. In this record, the V and J calls reflect TCRdb's handling and not the investigators' own analysis. The sample has around 960,000 distinct CDR3 sequences on record, approximately 13% of them singletons. About 1.5% of the sample is held by the ten biggest clonotypes.

Comment on this clonotype: The antigen it recognizes is unknown. Base qualities are not at hand, and no much larger clone is one base apart.

These records were also assigned to another study, of yellow fever vaccine responses in identical twins. From the second report: The T cell response to vaccination in identical twins was reported by the authors to appear partly convergent and partly personalized. In identical twins, the study followed T cell clones that responded to the vaccine with precision.

The sequence links TRBV2 to TRBJ2-7; the D gene could be TRBD1 or TRBD2, each one agreeing over 5 bases. The sequencing sample was made of PBMCs. This TCR was recovered from a young woman in good health. The sequenced DNA: TGTGCCAGCAGTGTGGGGGATGGTGCCTACGAGCAGTACGTC. Translation gives CASSVGDGAYEQYV.